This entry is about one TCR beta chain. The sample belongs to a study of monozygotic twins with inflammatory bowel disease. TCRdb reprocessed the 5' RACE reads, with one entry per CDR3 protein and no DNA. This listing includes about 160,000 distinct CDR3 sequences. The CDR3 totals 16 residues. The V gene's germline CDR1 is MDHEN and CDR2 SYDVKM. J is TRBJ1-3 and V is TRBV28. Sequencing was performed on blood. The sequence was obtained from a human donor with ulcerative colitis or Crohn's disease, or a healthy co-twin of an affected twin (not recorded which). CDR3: CASSLIPAATGNTIYF.